This TCR beta chain was identified in a study of identical twins. This clonotype was seen more than once but under ten times. The antigen is not known. Each CDR3 protein is one row after TCRdb ran MiXCR on the 5' RACE reads. The table includes fewer than 650,000 distinct CDR3 sequences, around 9.6% detected once. The germline gives CDR1 GTSNPN, CDR2 SVGIG (reference sequence). The CDR3 is made up of 14 amino acids. Trimming shortened V by 2 bases and J by 5 bases, and 12 bases separated the two germline ends. General study findings and limits: Memory repertoires lacked the insertion deficit that abundant cord blood beta clonotypes showed. Out-of-frame beta chain sequences displayed weaker excess sharing between twins.

This same sample was also part of a study on yellow fever vaccine responses in identical twins.

The TCR sequence derives from a woman aged 18-29 years in good health. The genes are TRBV30 and TRBJ2-2; D remains ambiguous. Sequenced sample: PBMCs. The CDR3 region has the DNA TGTGCCTGGAGTACTGGAGTGTCGACCGGGGAGCTGTTTTTT. This codes for CAWSTGVSTGELFF.